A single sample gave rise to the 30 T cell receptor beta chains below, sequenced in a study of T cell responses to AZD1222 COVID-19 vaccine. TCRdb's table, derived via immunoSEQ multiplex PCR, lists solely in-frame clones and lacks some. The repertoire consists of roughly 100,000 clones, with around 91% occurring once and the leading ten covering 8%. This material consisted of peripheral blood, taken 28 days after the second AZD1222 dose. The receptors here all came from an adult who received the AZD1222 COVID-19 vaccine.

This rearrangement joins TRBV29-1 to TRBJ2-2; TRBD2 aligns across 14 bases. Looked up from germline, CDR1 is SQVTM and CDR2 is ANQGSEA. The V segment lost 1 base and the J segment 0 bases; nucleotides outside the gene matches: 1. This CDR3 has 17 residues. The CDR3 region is CSVEGTSGGPNTGELFF. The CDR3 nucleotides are TGCAGCGTTGAAGGGACTAGCGGGGGGCCGAACACCGGGGAGCTGTTTTTT.

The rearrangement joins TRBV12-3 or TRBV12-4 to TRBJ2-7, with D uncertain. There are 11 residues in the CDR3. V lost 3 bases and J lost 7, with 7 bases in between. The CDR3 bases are TGTGCCAGCAGTTTTACTTCGGAGCAGTACTTC. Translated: CASSFTSEQYF.

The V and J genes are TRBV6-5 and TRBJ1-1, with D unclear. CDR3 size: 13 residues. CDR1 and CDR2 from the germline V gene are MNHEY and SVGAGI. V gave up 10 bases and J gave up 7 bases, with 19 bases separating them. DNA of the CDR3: TGTGCCACCCAGACACCGGAGCTTGTTGAAGCTTTCTTT. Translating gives CATQTPELVEAFF.

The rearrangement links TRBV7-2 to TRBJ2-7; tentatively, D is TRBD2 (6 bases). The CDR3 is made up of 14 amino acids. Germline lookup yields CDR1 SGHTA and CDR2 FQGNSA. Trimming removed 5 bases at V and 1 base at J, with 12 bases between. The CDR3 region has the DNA TGTGCCAGCAGCCCAGTGGCGGGGTCCTACGAGCAGTACTTC. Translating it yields CASSPVAGSYEQYF.

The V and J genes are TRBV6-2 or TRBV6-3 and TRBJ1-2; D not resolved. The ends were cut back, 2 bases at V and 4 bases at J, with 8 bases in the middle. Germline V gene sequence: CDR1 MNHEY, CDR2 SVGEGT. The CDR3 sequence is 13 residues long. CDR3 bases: TGTGCCAGCAGTTACAGCGCGAGCTATGGCTACACCTTC. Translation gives CASSYSASYGYTF.

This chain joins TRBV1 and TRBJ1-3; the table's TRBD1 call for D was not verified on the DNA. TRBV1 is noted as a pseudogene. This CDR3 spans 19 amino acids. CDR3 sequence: CTSSQEGVHRGDSGNTIYF. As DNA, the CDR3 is TGCACCAGCAGCCAAGAGGGGGTGCACAGGGGAGACTCTGGAAACACCATATATTTT.

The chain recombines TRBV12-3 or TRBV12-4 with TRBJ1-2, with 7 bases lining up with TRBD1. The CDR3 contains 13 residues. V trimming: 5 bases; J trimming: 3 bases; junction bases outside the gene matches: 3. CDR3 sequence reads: CASSPGTDYGYTF. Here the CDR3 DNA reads TGTGCCAGCAGTCCGGGGACAGACTATGGCTACACCTTC.

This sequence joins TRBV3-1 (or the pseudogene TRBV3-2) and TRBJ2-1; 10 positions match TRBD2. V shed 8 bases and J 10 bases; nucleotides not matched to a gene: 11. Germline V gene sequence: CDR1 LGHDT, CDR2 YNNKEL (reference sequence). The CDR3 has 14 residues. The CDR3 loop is CASGKGTSGEEQFF. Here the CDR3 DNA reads TGTGCCAGCGGTAAGGGAACTAGCGGGGAGGAGCAGTTCTTC.

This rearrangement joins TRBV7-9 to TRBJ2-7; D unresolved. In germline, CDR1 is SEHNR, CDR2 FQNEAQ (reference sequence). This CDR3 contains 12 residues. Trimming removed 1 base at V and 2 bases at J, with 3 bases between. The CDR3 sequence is CASSLGAYEQYF. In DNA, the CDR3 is TGTGCCAGCAGCTTAGGGGCCTACGAGCAGTACTTC.

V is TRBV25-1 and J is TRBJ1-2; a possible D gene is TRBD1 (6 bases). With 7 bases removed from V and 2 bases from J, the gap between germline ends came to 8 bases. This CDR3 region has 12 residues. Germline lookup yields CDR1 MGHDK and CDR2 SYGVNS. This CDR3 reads CASMGTNYGYTF. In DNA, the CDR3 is TGTGCCAGCATGGGGACAAACTATGGCTACACCTTC.

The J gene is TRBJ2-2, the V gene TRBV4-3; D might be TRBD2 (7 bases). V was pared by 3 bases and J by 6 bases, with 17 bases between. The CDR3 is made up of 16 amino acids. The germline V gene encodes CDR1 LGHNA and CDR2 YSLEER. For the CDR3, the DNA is TGCGCCAGCAGCCAGGAGGGGGGGCGTGGGGCCGGGGAGCTGTTTTTT. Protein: CASSQEGGRGAGELFF.

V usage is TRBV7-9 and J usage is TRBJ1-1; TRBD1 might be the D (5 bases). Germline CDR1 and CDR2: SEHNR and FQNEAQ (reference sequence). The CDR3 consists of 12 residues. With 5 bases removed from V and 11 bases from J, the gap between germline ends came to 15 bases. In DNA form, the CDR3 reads TGTGCCAGCAGCCAAGGACATTTTGGTGCTTTCTTT. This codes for CASSQGHFGAFF.

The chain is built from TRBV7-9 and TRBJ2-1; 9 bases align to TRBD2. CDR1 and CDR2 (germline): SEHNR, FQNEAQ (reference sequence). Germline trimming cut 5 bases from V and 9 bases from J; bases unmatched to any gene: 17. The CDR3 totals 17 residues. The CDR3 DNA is TGTGCCAGCAGCATTATTTGGCGGGGGGGCCTTCCCGGTGAGCAGTTCTTC. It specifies CASSIIWRGGLPGEQFF.

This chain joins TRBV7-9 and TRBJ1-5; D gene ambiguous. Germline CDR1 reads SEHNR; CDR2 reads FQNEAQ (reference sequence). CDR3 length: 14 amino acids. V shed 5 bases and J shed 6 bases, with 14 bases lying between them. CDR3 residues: CASSPAGWAQPQHF. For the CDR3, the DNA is TGTGCCAGCAGCCCAGCTGGGTGGGCTCAGCCCCAGCATTTT.

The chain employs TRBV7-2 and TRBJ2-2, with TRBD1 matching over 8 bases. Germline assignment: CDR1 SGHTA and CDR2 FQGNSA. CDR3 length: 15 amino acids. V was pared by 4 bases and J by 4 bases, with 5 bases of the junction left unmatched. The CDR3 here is CASSSGQGRTGELFF. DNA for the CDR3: TGTGCCAGCAGCTCCGGACAGGGCCGCACCGGGGAGCTGTTTTTT.

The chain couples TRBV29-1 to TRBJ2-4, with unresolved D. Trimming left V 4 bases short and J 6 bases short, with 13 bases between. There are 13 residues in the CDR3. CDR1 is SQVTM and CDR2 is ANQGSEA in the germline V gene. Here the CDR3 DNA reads TGCAGCGTTGCTAGTCCCACAGCAAACATTCAGTACTTC. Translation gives CSVASPTANIQYF.

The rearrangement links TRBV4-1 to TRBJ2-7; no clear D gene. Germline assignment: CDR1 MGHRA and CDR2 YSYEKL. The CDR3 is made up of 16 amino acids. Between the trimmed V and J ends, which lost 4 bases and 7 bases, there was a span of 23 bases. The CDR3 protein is CASSLRVGEELGEQYF. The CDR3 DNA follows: TGCGCCAGCAGCCTTCGAGTGGGCGAAGAACTGGGGGAGCAGTACTTC.

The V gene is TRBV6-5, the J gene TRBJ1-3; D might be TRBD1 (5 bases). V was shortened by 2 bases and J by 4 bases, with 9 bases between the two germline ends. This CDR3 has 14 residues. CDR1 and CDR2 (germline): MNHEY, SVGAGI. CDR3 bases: TGTGCCAGCAGTTACAGGGGCCTGGGAAACACCATATATTTT. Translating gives CASSYRGLGNTIYF.

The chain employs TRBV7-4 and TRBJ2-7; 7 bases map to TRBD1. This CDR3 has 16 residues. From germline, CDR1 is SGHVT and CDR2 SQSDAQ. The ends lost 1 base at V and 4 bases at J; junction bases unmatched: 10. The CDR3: CASSLGVLGGPYEQYF. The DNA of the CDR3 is TGTGCCAGCAGCTTAGGTGTGCTAGGGGGCCCTTACGAGCAGTACTTC.

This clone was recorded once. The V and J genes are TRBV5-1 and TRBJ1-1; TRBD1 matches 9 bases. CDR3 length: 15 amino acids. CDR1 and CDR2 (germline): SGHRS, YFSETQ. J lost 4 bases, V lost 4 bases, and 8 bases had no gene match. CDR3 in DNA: TGCGCCAGCAGCCCGGACAGGGGCAGAGGCACTGAAGCTTTCTTT. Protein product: CASSPDRGRGTEAFF.

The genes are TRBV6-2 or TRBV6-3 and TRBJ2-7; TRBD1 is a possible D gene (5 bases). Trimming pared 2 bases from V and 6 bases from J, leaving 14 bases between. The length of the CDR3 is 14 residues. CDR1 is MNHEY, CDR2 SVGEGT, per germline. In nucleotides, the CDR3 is TGTGCCAGCAGTTACCCGGACAAAGGTCGCGAGCAGTACTTC. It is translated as CASSYPDKGREQYF.

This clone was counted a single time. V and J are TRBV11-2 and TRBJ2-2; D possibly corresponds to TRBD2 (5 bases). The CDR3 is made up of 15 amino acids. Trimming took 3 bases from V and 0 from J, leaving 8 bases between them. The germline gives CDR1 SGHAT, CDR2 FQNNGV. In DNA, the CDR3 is TGTGCCAGCAGCTTTTACGGGGCGAACACCGGGGAGCTGTTTTTT. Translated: CASSFYGANTGELFF.

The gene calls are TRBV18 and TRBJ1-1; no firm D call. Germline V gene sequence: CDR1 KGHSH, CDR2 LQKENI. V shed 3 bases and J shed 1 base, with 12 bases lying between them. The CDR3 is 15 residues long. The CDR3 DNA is TGTGCCAGCTCACCCCGACCTAGGAAGAACACTGAAGCTTTCTTT. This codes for CASSPRPRKNTEAFF.

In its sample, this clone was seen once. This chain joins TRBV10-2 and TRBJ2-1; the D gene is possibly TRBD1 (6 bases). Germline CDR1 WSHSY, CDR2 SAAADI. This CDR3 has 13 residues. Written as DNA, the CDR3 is TGCGCGACGAGCAGGGGCCCCAGCGATGAGCAGTTCTTC. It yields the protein CATSRGPSDEQFF.

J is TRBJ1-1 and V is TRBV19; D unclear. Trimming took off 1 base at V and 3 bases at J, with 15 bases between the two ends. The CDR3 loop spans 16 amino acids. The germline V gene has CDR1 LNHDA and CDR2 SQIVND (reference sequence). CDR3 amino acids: CASSIGEGLLYTEAFF. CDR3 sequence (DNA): TGTGCCAGTAGTATAGGGGAGGGCCTCCTTTACACTGAAGCTTTCTTT. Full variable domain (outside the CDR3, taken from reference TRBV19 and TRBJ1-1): DGGITQSPKYLFRKEGQNVTLSCEQNLNHDAMYWYRQDPGQGLRLIYYSQIVNDFQKGDIAEGYSVSREKKESFPLTVTSAQKNPTAFYLCASSIGEGLLYTEAFFGQGTRLTVV.

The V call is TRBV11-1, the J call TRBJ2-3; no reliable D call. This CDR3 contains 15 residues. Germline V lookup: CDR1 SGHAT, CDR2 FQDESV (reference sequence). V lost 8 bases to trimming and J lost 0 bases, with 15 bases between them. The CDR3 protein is CASLMSGTSTDTQYF. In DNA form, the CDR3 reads TGTGCCAGCCTTATGTCCGGCACTAGCACAGATACGCAGTATTTT. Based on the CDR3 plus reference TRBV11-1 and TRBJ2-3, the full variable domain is EAEVAQSPRYKITEKSQAVAFWCDPISGHATLYWYRQILGQGPELLVQFQDESVVDDSQLPKDRFSAERLKGVDSTLKIQPAELGDSAMYLCASLMSGTSTDTQYFGPGTRLTVL.

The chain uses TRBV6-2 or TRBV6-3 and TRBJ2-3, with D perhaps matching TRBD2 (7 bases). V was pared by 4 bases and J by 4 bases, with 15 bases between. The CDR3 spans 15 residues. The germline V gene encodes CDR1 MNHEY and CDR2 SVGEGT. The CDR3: CASSLVGGQADTQYF. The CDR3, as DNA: TGTGCCAGCAGTTTAGTGGGGGGGCAGGCAGATACGCAGTATTTT.

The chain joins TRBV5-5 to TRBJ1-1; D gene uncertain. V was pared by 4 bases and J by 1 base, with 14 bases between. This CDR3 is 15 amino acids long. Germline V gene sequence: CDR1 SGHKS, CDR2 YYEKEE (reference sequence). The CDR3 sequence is CASSPEGRPNTEAFF. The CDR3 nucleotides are TGTGCCAGCAGCCCGGAGGGCAGACCGAACACTGAAGCTTTCTTT.

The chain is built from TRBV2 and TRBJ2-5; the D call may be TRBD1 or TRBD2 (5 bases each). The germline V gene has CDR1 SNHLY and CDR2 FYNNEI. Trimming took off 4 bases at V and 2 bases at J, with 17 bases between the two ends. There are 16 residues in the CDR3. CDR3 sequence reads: CASSGGFQAFQETQYF. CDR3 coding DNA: TGTGCCAGCAGTGGGGGGTTTCAGGCCTTTCAAGAGACCCAGTACTTC. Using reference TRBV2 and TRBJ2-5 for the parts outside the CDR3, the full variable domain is EPEVTQTPSHQVTQMGQEVILRCVPISNHLYFYWYRQILGQKVEFLVSFYNNEISEKSEIFDDQFSVERPDGSNFTLKIRSTKLEDSAMYFCASSGGFQAFQETQYFGPGTRLLVL.

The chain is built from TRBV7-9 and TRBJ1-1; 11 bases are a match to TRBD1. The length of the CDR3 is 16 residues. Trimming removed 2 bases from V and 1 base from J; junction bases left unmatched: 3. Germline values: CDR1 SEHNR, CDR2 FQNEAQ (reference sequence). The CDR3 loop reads CASSLPDRGRNTEAFF. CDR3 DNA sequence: TGTGCCAGCAGCTTACCGGACAGGGGGCGGAACACTGAAGCTTTCTTT.